This T cell receptor beta chain was identified in a study of cytomegalovirus exposure and HLA in healthy donors. Data came from immunoSEQ multiplex PCR; TCRdb stores just in-frame clones and leaves some out. The table lists about 84,000 clones, just over 90% of them singletons. With 0 bases removed from V and 7 bases from J, the gap between germline ends came to 3 bases. Germline V gene data show CDR1 as MNHNS and CDR2 as SASEGT. The CDR3 has 12 residues. This TCR came from a man aged 25 to 40 in good health and CMV-seronegative. Sequencing was done on a sample of PBMCs. V usage is TRBV6-1 and J usage is TRBJ2-2; D not certain. The CDR3 loop reads CASSEAYGELFF. The CDR3 DNA reads TGTGCCAGCAGTGAAGCGTACGGGGAGCTGTTTTTT.